Detailed here is one T cell receptor beta chain. Sequencing used immunoSEQ multiplex PCR; TCRdb keeps in-frame clones, though not all of them. The repertoire holds 99,000 or so clones, roughly 79% seen once, with approximately 9% in the top ten. These data are taken from a study of blood T cell repertoires in COVID-19. Across the whole study: Sites across the United States, Italy and Spain contributed samples from acute and convalescent COVID-19. The analysed material was cDNA or gDNA that came from T cells, B-cell-depleted T cells, or PBMCs.

V gave up 4 bases and J gave up 1 base; unmatched junction bases: 5. The CDR3 is 15 amino acids. Germline V gene data show CDR1 as LNHDA and CDR2 as SQIVND (reference sequence). Sequenced sample: peripheral blood. The rearrangement joins TRBV19 to TRBJ2-5; 8 nucleotides line up with TRBD1. The sequence was obtained from a woman aged 65 to 85 with acute or convalescent COVID-19. The CDR3 region is CASSTDREIQETQYF. The CDR3 DNA is TGTGCCAGTAGTACGGACAGGGAGATCCAAGAGACCCAGTACTTC.